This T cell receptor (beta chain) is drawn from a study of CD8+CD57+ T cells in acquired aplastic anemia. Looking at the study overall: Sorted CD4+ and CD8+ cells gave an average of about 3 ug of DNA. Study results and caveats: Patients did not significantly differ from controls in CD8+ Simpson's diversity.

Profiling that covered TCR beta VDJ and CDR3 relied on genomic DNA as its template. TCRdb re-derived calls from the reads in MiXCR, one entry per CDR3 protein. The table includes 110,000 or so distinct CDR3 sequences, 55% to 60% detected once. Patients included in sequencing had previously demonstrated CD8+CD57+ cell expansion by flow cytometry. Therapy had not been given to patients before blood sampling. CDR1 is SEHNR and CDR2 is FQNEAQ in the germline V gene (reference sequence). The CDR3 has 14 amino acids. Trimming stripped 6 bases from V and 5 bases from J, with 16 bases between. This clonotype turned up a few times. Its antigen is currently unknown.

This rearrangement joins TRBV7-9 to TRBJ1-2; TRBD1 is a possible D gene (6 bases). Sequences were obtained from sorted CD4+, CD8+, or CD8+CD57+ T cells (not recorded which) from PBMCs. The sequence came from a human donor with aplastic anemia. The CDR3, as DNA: TGTGCCAGCAGTTCAGGGGCAGGGCAATATGGCTACACCTTC. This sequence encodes CASSSGAGQYGYTF.